Reported below is one T cell receptor (beta chain). Antigen unknown. The V gene's germline CDR1 is KGHSH and CDR2 LQKENI. This CDR3 comprises 15 residues. Trimming left V 0 bases short and J 14 bases short, with 17 bases between. Libraries were prepared by immunoSEQ multiplex PCR; TCRdb keeps only in-frame clonotypes and omits some of them. The sample holds about 29,000 clones, 76% seen once. Before the COVID-19 pandemic, during about 2010-2019, CD4+ T cells were taken from unexposed donors. CD4+ T cells were isolated from the cells after 10 days of culture. Testing used SARS-CoV-2 S/N and four cold-coronavirus spikes on unexposed-donor CD4+ T cells, cells permitting. The data originate from a study of CD4 T cells in relation to SARS-CoV-2 and coronaviruses. The wider study: After roughly ten days of antigen culture, PBMC TCR beta CDR3s were sequenced. The HLA restriction of the shared crossreactive spike epitopes was mapped.

Regarding the study as a whole: Pre-pandemic and post-infection samples never came from the same donor.

The TCR originated in a human donor in good health. This rearrangement joins TRBV18 to TRBJ1-6; possible D gene TRBD1, 5 bases. Sequencing input: CD4+ T cells from PBMCs, cultured in vitro. The CDR3 bases are TGTGCCAGCTCACCACCCTACGGGGACTACAATTCCCTCCACTTT. Its protein is CASSPPYGDYNSLHF.